The source of this TCR beta chain is a study of blood T cell repertoires in COVID-19. Looking at the study overall: Samples representing acute and convalescent COVID-19 were sourced from the United States, Italy and Spain.

Libraries were prepared by immunoSEQ multiplex PCR; TCRdb keeps only in-frame clonotypes and omits some of them. This table has 200,000 to 250,000 clones, 83% appearing once. The germline V gene has CDR1 SGHKS and CDR2 YYEKEE (reference sequence). This CDR3 is 14 amino acids long. Deletions cut 6 bases from V and 5 bases from J, with 17 bases between. This clone has a handful of counts. Seattle's enrolled individuals joined amid active infection and were then monitored longitudinally. Sequencing input: peripheral blood. The rearrangement links TRBV5-5 to TRBJ1-1, with D perhaps matching TRBD1 (6 bases). The sequence came from a woman in her twenties or thirties with COVID-19, enrolled during active disease. The CDR3 DNA is TGTGCCAGCAACATACTTGGGGGCCGTACTGAAGCTTTCTTT. This encodes CASNILGGRTEAFF.